This TCR beta chain emerged from a study of cytomegalovirus exposure and HLA in healthy donors. The CDR3 sequence is 12 residues long. The germline CDR1 and CDR2 sequences are MNHNS and SASEGT. Trimming left V 2 bases short and J 3 bases short, with 5 bases between. TCRdb's copy holds only in-frame clones and misses some; the assay was immunoSEQ multiplex PCR. This sample has about 270,000 clones, with 70% to 90% found just once. The receptor's source is a woman in her late teens or twenties in good health and CMV-seronegative. The rearrangement joins TRBV6-1 to TRBJ2-7; D gene uncertain. The sample was PBMCs. CDR3 coding DNA: TGTGCCAGCAGTGAATACGGCTACGAGCAGTACTTC. It encodes CASSEYGYEQYF.